The 24 T cell receptor beta chains given below trace back to one sample, sequenced in a study of blood T cells in healthy people across ages. Primed by a sample-barcoded 5' primer and a J-beta primer mix, a second PCR proceeded for 7 to 11 cycles. TCRdb fed the 5' RACE reads into MiXCR, producing one record per CDR3 protein. Here the sample spans approximately 850,000 distinct CDR3 sequences, around 45% being singletons. The sequencing sample was made of blood. The receptors were sampled from a man aged 55 to 70 in good health.

The chain recombines TRBV20-1 with TRBJ2-1; 14 bases agree with TRBD2. Trimming at V came to 6 bases and at J to 10 bases, leaving 14 bases not matched to a gene. The CDR3 is 16 amino acids. Per germline, CDR1 DFQATT and CDR2 SNEGSKA (reference sequence). The CDR3 nucleotides are TGCAGTGCCCCTGATCGACTAGCGGGAGGGTTAGGGGAGCAGTTCTTC. It codes for CSAPDRLAGGLGEQFF.

The sample holds a few counts of this clonotype. The J gene is TRBJ2-6, the V gene TRBV7-8; D is unresolved. The ends were cut back, 4 bases at V and 0 bases at J, with 13 bases in the middle. The CDR3 totals 17 residues. The germline gives CDR1 SGHVS, CDR2 FQNEAQ. CDR3 sequence reads: CASSYRPFGSGANVLTF. In nucleotides, the CDR3 is TGTGCCAGCAGCTATAGGCCGTTTGGCTCTGGGGCCAACGTCCTGACTTTC.

The V and J genes are TRBV18 and TRBJ1-6; D is perhaps TRBD1 (6 bases). With 3 bases removed from V and 7 bases from J, the gap between germline ends came to 16 bases. The CDR3 length is 16 residues. Germline CDR1 and CDR2: KGHSH and LQKENI. Here the CDR3 DNA reads TGTGCCAGCTCACCTAGGGCAGGGGAAAGGAATTCACCCCTCCACTTT. It encodes CASSPRAGERNSPLHF.

In DNA, the CDR3 is TGCAGCGTTGCGACCCGGCGCCTGGACATTCAGTACTTC. Amino acids: CSVATRRLDIQYF. The gene calls are TRBV29-1 and TRBJ2-4, with D hard to call. The CDR3 is 13 amino acids. Deletions cut 4 bases from V and 8 bases from J, with 15 bases between. From germline, CDR1 is SQVTM and CDR2 ANQGSEA. Looking up the rest from reference TRBV29-1 and TRBJ2-4 gives the full variable domain: SAVISQKPSRDICQRGTSLTIQCQVDSQVTMMFWYRQQPGQSLTLIATANQGSEATYESGFVIDKFPISRPNLTFSTLTVSNMSPEDSSIYLCSVATRRLDIQYFGAGTRLSVL.

This chain links TRBV15 with TRBJ2-3; TRBD1 is a possible D gene (6 bases). Per germline, CDR1 LNHNV and CDR2 YYDKDF (reference sequence). CDR3 size: 15 residues. The ends were cut back, 5 bases at V and 2 bases at J, with 14 bases in the middle. CDR3 in DNA: TGTGCCACCAGCTCCCGGGACAAAGCCACAGATACGCAGTATTTT. As protein: CATSSRDKATDTQYF.

This clonotype came up a few times. The J gene is TRBJ2-7, the V gene TRBV4-3; D may be TRBD1 (6 bases). The CDR3 has 16 amino acids. The germline CDR1 and CDR2 sequences are LGHNA and YSLEER. Between the trimmed V and J ends, which lost 0 bases and 7 bases, there was a span of 19 bases. The CDR3 DNA follows: TGCGCCAGCAGCCAAGATATTGGGGGACAAATTGGTGAGCAGTACTTC. Translation: CASSQDIGGQIGEQYF.

The V call is TRBV12-3 or TRBV12-4, the J call TRBJ1-1; D is perhaps TRBD1 (5 bases). This CDR3 is built from 13 residues. Trimming stripped 7 bases from V and 4 bases from J, with 13 bases between. This chain's CDR3 is CASTLGLFTEAFF. The CDR3 region has the DNA TGTGCCAGCACCTTGGGACTATTCACTGAAGCTTTCTTT.

The chain uses TRBV21-1 and TRBJ2-6. TRBV21-1 is classified as a pseudogene. The CDR3 extends over 12 amino acids. The CDR3 nucleotides read TGTGCCAGCAGCAAGACCCAGACGTTCCTGACTTTC. It encodes CASSKTQTFLTF.

The CDR3 sequence: CASSSSGGPAETQYF. CDR3 nucleotides: TGTGCCAGCAGTTCCTCAGGGGGCCCAGCAGAGACCCAGTACTTC. This chain links TRBV27 with TRBJ2-5; TRBD1 matches 8 bases. CDR1 is MNHEY, CDR2 SMNVEV, per germline (reference sequence). V lost 4 bases, J lost 4 bases, and 8 bases stayed unmatched. The CDR3 spans 15 residues.

V gene TRBV27 combines with J gene TRBJ2-1, with TRBD2 matching 10 bases. The germline V gene encodes CDR1 MNHEY and CDR2 SMNVEV (reference sequence). CDR3 length: 16 residues. The J segment lost 7 bases and the V segment lost 5 bases, leaving 11 bases of the junction unmatched. CDR3 protein: CASSPAGVAGGNEQFF. CDR3 DNA sequence: TGTGCCAGCAGTCCCGCAGGAGTAGCGGGGGGAAATGAGCAGTTCTTC.

The chain is built from TRBV6-4 and TRBJ2-1; 9 bases align to TRBD2. The V and J ends lost 3 bases and 9 bases, in that order; junction bases with no gene match: 12. Germline-derived CDR1 and CDR2 are MRHNA and SNTAGT. The CDR3 contains 16 residues. CDR3: CASSERGAGGPGEQFF. Here the CDR3 DNA reads TGTGCCAGCAGTGAACGGGGCGCGGGGGGGCCAGGTGAGCAGTTCTTC.

The V call is TRBV5-5, the J call TRBJ1-5; D uncertain. The CDR3 sequence is 15 residues long. CDR1 is SGHKS, CDR2 YYEKEE, per germline (reference sequence). V gave up 4 bases and J gave up 3 bases, with 14 bases separating them. The CDR3 DNA follows: TGTGCCAGCAGCCGAGAGGTCATAGTCAATCAGCCCCAGCATTTT. Encoded protein: CASSREVIVNQPQHF.

V and J are TRBV12-3 or TRBV12-4 and TRBJ1-6; D call uncertain. The V end was cut by 2 bases, the J end by 7 bases, with 9 bases between. The CDR3 length is 14 residues. The CDR3 loop is CASSLPGSNSPLHF. The CDR3 nucleotides are TGTGCCAGCAGTTTACCAGGCTCAAATTCACCCCTCCACTTT.

The chain is built from TRBV7-8 and TRBJ1-2; unclear D gene. Germline lookup yields CDR1 SGHVS and CDR2 FQNEAQ. This CDR3 is built from 15 residues. With 3 bases removed from V and 4 bases from J, the gap between germline ends came to 15 bases. The CDR3 protein is CASSFRSSLGYGYTF. CDR3 DNA: TGTGCCAGCAGCTTTCGAAGTTCCCTTGGCTATGGCTACACCTTC.

Here the CDR3 reads CASSLVDRAGDTQYF. The CDR3 DNA is TGCGCCAGCAGCTTGGTGGACAGGGCGGGAGATACGCAGTATTTT. The chain is built from TRBV5-1 and TRBJ2-3; 8 positions match TRBD1. Germline V gene lookup returns CDR1 SGHRS and CDR2 YFSETQ. V shed 0 bases and J 5 bases; nucleotides not matched to a gene: 5. The CDR3 contains 15 residues.

This clonotype came up many times. V usage is TRBV7-9 and J usage is TRBJ2-5; D remains ambiguous. This CDR3 has 14 amino acids. V was cut by 6 bases and J by 1 base, with 12 bases left in between. CDR1 and CDR2 from the germline V gene are SEHNR and FQNEAQ (reference sequence). In DNA, the CDR3 is TGTGCCAGCAGTTTAAGAGGCAGCCAAGAGACCCAGTACTTC. The encoded protein is CASSLRGSQETQYF. Using reference TRBV7-9 and TRBJ2-5 for the parts outside the CDR3, the full variable domain is DTGVSQNPRHKITKRGQNVTFRCDPISEHNRLYWYRQTLGQGPEFLTYFQNEAQLEKSRLLSDRFSAERPKGSFSTLEIQRTEQGDSAMYLCASSLRGSQETQYFGPGTRLLVL.

The CDR3 DNA sequence: TGTGCCTGGAGTCGGGTTGAGACCCAGTACTTC. Amino acid sequence: CAWSRVETQYF. The chain is built from TRBV30 and TRBJ2-7; D is ambiguous. The J call is uncertain, as TRBJ2-5 better fits the DNA end. The CDR3 totals 11 residues. Germline V CDR1 and CDR2: GTSNPN, SVGIG (reference sequence).

The CDR3 DNA is TGCGCCAGCAGCCAAGGAAGACAGGGGGACGAAAAACTGTTTTTT. Translated: CASSQGRQGDEKLFF. The genes are TRBV4-1 and TRBJ1-4; 9 nucleotides match TRBD1. Germline V lookup: CDR1 MGHRA, CDR2 YSYEKL. The CDR3 extends over 15 amino acids. Germline trimming cut 1 base from V and 8 bases from J; bases unmatched to any gene: 5.

In this sample, this clonotype turned up a few times. The chain links TRBV3-1 to TRBJ2-5; 7 nucleotides align to TRBD2. Germline loops: CDR1 LGHDT, CDR2 YNNKEL (reference sequence). V dropped 1 base and J dropped 1; count of bases not matched to a gene: 6. The CDR3 covers 16 residues. The CDR3 loop is CASSQVAGELQETQYF. In DNA form, the CDR3 reads TGTGCCAGCAGCCAAGTGGCGGGGGAACTCCAAGAGACCCAGTACTTC.

This clonotype came up a few times. The gene calls are TRBV29-1 and TRBJ2-1; TRBD1 might be the D (6 bases). Germline CDR1 is SQVTM and CDR2 is ANQGSEA. V lost 6 bases, J lost 7 bases, and 13 bases lay in between. The CDR3 sequence is 12 residues long. CDR3 residues: CSVGATGNEQFF. DNA of the CDR3: TGCAGCGTAGGAGCCACAGGGAATGAGCAGTTCTTC.

This clonotype was observed a single time. The germline gene is not matched at one end of the junction; a read error may be the cause. V gene TRBV7-9 combines with J gene TRBJ1-1, with 7 bases fitting TRBD1. Germline V lookup: CDR1 SEHNR, CDR2 FQNEAQ (reference sequence). The CDR3 covers 16 residues. CDR3 residues: CASTPGRGPSGTEPFF. The CDR3 nucleotides are TGTGCCAGCACCCCAGGGAGGGGGCCCTCGGGGACTGAACCTTTCTTT.

CDR3 in amino acids: CASSPVQGGATDTQYF. The CDR3 DNA is TGTGCCAGCTCACCGGTACAGGGGGGCGCCACAGATACGCAGTATTTT. The chain uses TRBV18 and TRBJ2-3; 8 nucleotides match TRBD1. This CDR3 is built from 16 residues. V shed 3 bases and J 2 bases; nucleotides not matched to a gene: 7. CDR1 KGHSH and CDR2 LQKENI come from the germline V gene.

The genes are TRBV12-3 or TRBV12-4 and TRBJ2-1; maybe TRBD2 (7 bases). Trimming took 3 bases from V and 4 from J, leaving 16 bases between them. The length of the CDR3 is 16 residues. CDR3 amino acids: CASSFRGRGGYNEQFF. As DNA, the CDR3 is TGTGCCAGCAGTTTCCGGGGGAGGGGGGGATACAATGAGCAGTTCTTC.

The chain combines TRBV20-1 with TRBJ1-2, with D unresolved. V was pared by 6 bases and J by 8 bases, with 16 bases between. Per the germline V gene, CDR1 is DFQATT and CDR2 is SNEGSKA (reference sequence). The CDR3 has 12 amino acids. The CDR3 sequence is CSAKRTARGYTF. The CDR3 DNA sequence: TGCAGTGCGAAGAGGACTGCTAGGGGCTACACCTTC.